Each of the 27 T cell receptor beta chains below was sequenced from the same sample in a study of cytomegalovirus exposure and HLA in healthy donors. Primers: 60 Vbeta forward and 13 Jbeta reverse. Clones were sequenced by immunoSEQ multiplex PCR, and TCRdb holds only the in-frame ones, with some missing. The sample lists 140,000 to 150,000 clones, over 75% occurring once. Material: PBMCs. The receptors derive from a man aged 35 to 55 in good health and CMV-seronegative.

The chain combines TRBV5-6 with TRBJ1-5; 8 nucleotides agree with TRBD1. The CDR3 loop spans 15 amino acids. The ends lost 4 bases at V and 1 base at J; junction bases unmatched: 4. CDR1 is SGHDT and CDR2 is YYEEEE in the germline V gene. CDR3 residues: CASSTGQASNQPQHF. In DNA, the CDR3 is TGTGCCAGCAGCACGGGACAGGCGAGCAATCAGCCCCAGCATTTT.

This chain joins TRBV9 and TRBJ2-7; D gene uncertain. Germline CDR1 reads SGDLS; CDR2 reads YYNGEE. The CDR3 contains 15 residues. V dropped 0 bases and J dropped 2 bases, with 12 bases sitting between them. The CDR3 sequence is CASSVAVGETYEQYF. Here the CDR3 DNA reads TGTGCCAGCAGCGTAGCCGTGGGCGAAACCTACGAGCAGTACTTC.

The chain combines TRBV27 with TRBJ2-5; possibly TRBD1 for D (5 bases). This CDR3 has 16 residues. Trimming pared 5 bases from V and 4 bases from J, leaving 20 bases between. The germline gives CDR1 MNHEY, CDR2 SMNVEV (reference sequence). The CDR3, as DNA: TGTGCCAGCAGTCCCTACTACAGGACCAAGGGAGAGACCCAGTACTTC. Residues: CASSPYYRTKGETQYF.

Note on this clone: Other DNA variants within this sample encode the same CDR3. V gene TRBV4-1 combines with J gene TRBJ2-7; D unresolved. V was cut by 1 base and J by 7 bases, with 8 bases left in between. The CDR3 runs 12 residues. CDR1 MGHRA and CDR2 YSYEKL come from the germline V gene. This CDR3 reads CASSQAPGEQYF. CDR3 DNA sequence: TGCGCCAGCAGCCAAGCGCCCGGGGAGCAGTACTTC.

The J gene is TRBJ2-3, the V gene TRBV6-5; maybe TRBD2 (7 bases). Trimming removed 10 bases from V and 4 bases from J, with 15 bases in between. CDR3 size: 13 residues. The germline V gene has CDR1 MNHEY and CDR2 SVGAGI. The CDR3 here is CATEGGGADTQYF. CDR3 bases: TGTGCCACCGAGGGGGGGGGCGCAGATACGCAGTATTTT.

The gene calls are TRBV7-2 and TRBJ2-5; 9 bases line up with TRBD2. This CDR3 is 14 amino acids long. V was clipped by 4 bases and J by 4 bases; unmatched bases: 4. The V gene's germline CDR1 is SGHTA and CDR2 FQGNSA. The CDR3 spells CASSYMRGGETQYF. CDR3 DNA sequence: TGTGCCAGCAGCTACATGCGGGGGGGAGAGACCCAGTACTTC.

The V call is TRBV21-1, the J call TRBJ2-7; the table's D call, TRBD2, was not checked against the DNA. TRBV21-1 has pseudogene status. The CDR3 totals 20 residues. This CDR3 reads CASSNYRRPRTSGSRYEQYF. The CDR3 DNA reads as TGTGCCAGCAGCAATTATAGGCGGCCTCGGACTAGCGGGAGCAGATACGAGCAGTACTTC.

The chain recombines TRBV28 with TRBJ2-7; 7 bases match TRBD2. The CDR3 extends over 13 amino acids. Germline V CDR1 and CDR2: MDHEN, SYDVKM. J gave up 3 bases and V 3 bases, and 2 bases lay outside the gene matches. CDR3: CASSFLAVYEQYF. The DNA of the CDR3 is TGTGCCAGCAGTTTTCTAGCGGTCTACGAGCAGTACTTC.

The rearrangement uses TRBV7-2 and TRBJ1-3; D ambiguous. CDR3 size: 13 residues. Trimming removed 6 bases at V and 0 bases at J, with 6 bases between. CDR1 SGHTA and CDR2 FQGNSA come from the germline V gene. The CDR3 DNA reads as TGTGCCAGCAGTGAGGTCTCTGGAAACACCATATATTTT. Amino acid sequence: CASSEVSGNTIYF.

In DNA, the CDR3 is TGCGCCAGCAGTGCCCTAGCGGGGGGATCCTACGAGCAGTACTTC. Encoded protein: CASSALAGGSYEQYF. This sequence joins TRBV10-2 and TRBJ2-7; 11 bases map to TRBD2. Per the germline V gene, CDR1 is WSHSY and CDR2 is SAAADI. V dropped 4 bases and J dropped 1; count of bases not matched to a gene: 3. This CDR3 comprises 15 residues.

This clone occurred a few times. The chain is built from TRBV19 and TRBJ2-1; the D gene is possibly TRBD2 (6 bases). V dropped 4 bases and J dropped 7 bases, with 14 bases sitting between them. Germline V gene data show CDR1 as LNHDA and CDR2 as SQIVND (reference sequence). This CDR3 comprises 14 residues. Written as DNA, the CDR3 is TGTGCCAGTAGTAGGAGGGGAGACGCAAATGAGCAGTTCTTC. Amino acids: CASSRRGDANEQFF. The whole variable domain, filled in from reference TRBV19 and TRBJ2-1, reads DGGITQSPKYLFRKEGQNVTLSCEQNLNHDAMYWYRQDPGQGLRLIYYSQIVNDFQKGDIAEGYSVSREKKESFPLTVTSAQKNPTAFYLCASSRRGDANEQFFGPGTRLTVL.

Only a few counts were recorded for this clone. V gene TRBV7-2 combines with J gene TRBJ2-7, with 7 bases aligning to TRBD1. The CDR3 extends over 14 amino acids. Germline CDR1 is SGHTA and CDR2 is FQGNSA. The ends lost 2 bases at V and 3 bases at J; junction bases unmatched: 4. The chain's CDR3 is CASSLKRTGYEQYF. The CDR3 nucleotides are TGTGCCAGCAGCTTAAAGCGGACAGGCTACGAGCAGTACTTC.

The chain couples TRBV4-1 to TRBJ1-5, with D perhaps TRBD1 (5 bases). The CDR3 runs 17 residues. V lost 0 bases to trimming and J lost 0 bases, with 12 bases between them. Germline CDR1 MGHRA, CDR2 YSYEKL. CDR3 coding DNA: TGCGCCAGCAGCCAAGAAGTCCCAGGGTATAGCAATCAGCCCCAGCATTTT. Translating gives CASSQEVPGYSNQPQHF.

This clone was detected a few times. This chain joins TRBV15 and TRBJ2-1; 11 bases map to TRBD2. The trim removed 8 bases at V and 6 bases at J, leaving 6 bases unmatched. The CDR3 loop spans 14 amino acids. The germline CDR1 and CDR2 sequences are LNHNV and YYDKDF (reference sequence). The CDR3, as DNA: TGTGCCACCGCTCCTAGCGGGGGGATCAATGAGCAGTTCTTC. It translates to CATAPSGGINEQFF. The whole variable domain, remainder taken from reference TRBV15 and TRBJ2-1, is DAMVIQNPRYQVTQFGKPVTLSCSQTLNHNVMYWYQQKSSQAPKLLFHYYDKDFNNEADTPDNFQSRRPNTSFCFLDIRSPGLGDTAMYLCATAPSGGINEQFFGPGTRLTVL.

The V gene is TRBV27, the J gene TRBJ2-7; 10 bases fit TRBD1. The CDR3 spans 15 residues. Germline CDR1 is MNHEY and CDR2 is SMNVEV (reference sequence). Trimming at V came to 5 bases and at J to 0 bases, leaving 4 bases not matched to a gene. The CDR3 here is CASSATGGVSYEQYF. The DNA of the CDR3 is TGTGCCAGCAGTGCGACAGGGGGCGTCTCCTACGAGCAGTACTTC.

V usage is TRBV7-9 and J usage is TRBJ2-4; TRBD2 aligns across 13 bases. V lost 1 base to trimming and J lost 12 bases; unmatched junction nucleotides: 6. Looked up from germline, CDR1 is SEHNR and CDR2 is FQNEAQ (reference sequence). The CDR3 spans 15 residues. CDR3: CASSLGGLAGSSQYF. The CDR3 DNA sequence: TGTGCCAGCAGCTTAGGGGGACTAGCGGGAAGCAGTCAGTACTTC.

About this clone: The germline gene is not matched at one end of the junction; a read error may be the cause. The J gene is TRBJ2-4, the V gene TRBV7-2; 10 nucleotides agree with TRBD2. This CDR3 is 18 amino acids long. The germline V gene has CDR1 SGHTA and CDR2 FQGNSA. The CDR3 nucleotides are TGTGCCAGCAGCTTCCAAGTCGTAGCGGGAGGATTCAAAAACAGTCAGTACTTC. This codes for CASSFQVVAGGFKNSQYF.

The chain is built from TRBV6-6 and TRBJ2-3; 7 bases match TRBD2. The CDR3 has 15 residues. Germline CDR1 MNHNY, CDR2 SVGAGI (reference sequence). Unmatched junction bases numbered 4, after V lost 2 bases and J lost 2 bases. The CDR3 sequence: CASSYAGEFTDTQYF. The CDR3 nucleotides read TGTGCCAGCAGTTACGCGGGGGAATTCACAGATACGCAGTATTTT.

This clone was recorded a few times. The chain couples TRBV30 to TRBJ2-2; TRBD1 matches 7 bases. The CDR3 is made up of 15 amino acids. J gave up 4 bases and V 0 bases, and 5 bases lay outside the gene matches. The germline V gene has CDR1 GTSNPN and CDR2 SVGIG (reference sequence). The CDR3 here is CAWSVGGVSTGELFF. CDR3 nucleotide sequence: TGTGCCTGGAGTGTAGGGGGCGTTAGCACCGGGGAGCTGTTTTTT.

The J gene is TRBJ2-5, the V gene TRBV10-3; 11 bases agree with TRBD2. The CDR3 consists of 15 residues. J gave up 2 bases and V 5 bases, and 4 bases lay outside the gene matches. Germline V gene lookup returns CDR1 ENHRY and CDR2 SYGVKD. DNA for the CDR3: TGTGCCATCAGTACTAGCGGGAGTGGACAAGAGACCCAGTACTTC. Translated, it gives CAISTSGSGQETQYF.

This rearrangement joins TRBV5-6 to TRBJ2-7, with a possible D match to TRBD1 (5 bases). The CDR3 consists of 16 residues. Germline loops: CDR1 SGHDT, CDR2 YYEEEE. V was trimmed by 4 bases and J by 0 bases, leaving 17 bases between them. CDR3 region: CASSLLQGTLSYEQYF. DNA for the CDR3: TGTGCCAGCAGCCTACTCCAGGGAACCCTCTCCTACGAGCAGTACTTC. Combining the CDR3 with reference TRBV5-6 and TRBJ2-7 gives the whole variable domain DAGVTQSPTHLIKTRGQQVTLRCSPKSGHDTVSWYQQALGQGPQFIFQYYEEEERQRGNFPDRFSGHQFPNYSSELNVNALLLGDSALYLCASSLLQGTLSYEQYFGPGTRLTVT.

The V gene is TRBV11-2, the J gene TRBJ2-7; 9 bases agree with TRBD2. V trimming: 5 bases; J trimming: 5 bases; junction bases outside the gene matches: 10. CDR1 is SGHAT, CDR2 FQNNGV, per germline. There are 15 residues in the CDR3. CDR3 coding DNA: TGTGCCAGCAGCGGGAGTAGCGGGAGTCCCCACGAGCAGTACTTC. Its translation: CASSGSSGSPHEQYF.

This chain links TRBV14 with TRBJ1-1; maybe TRBD1 (6 bases). Germline CDR1 reads SGHDN; CDR2 reads FVKESK. The CDR3 consists of 16 residues. V lost 1 base to trimming and J lost 4 bases, with 16 bases between them. Here the CDR3 reads CASSQVGQLLSTEAFF. In DNA form, the CDR3 reads TGTGCCAGCAGCCAAGTTGGACAGCTACTATCCACTGAAGCTTTCTTT.

The sample holds one count of this clone. This rearrangement joins TRBV11-2 to TRBJ1-4; possibly TRBD1 for D (6 bases). Between the trimmed V and J ends, which lost 5 bases and 0 bases, there was a span of 13 bases. Germline CDR1 and CDR2: SGHAT and FQNNGV. The CDR3 contains 16 residues. The CDR3 loop is CASSDLQGPTNEKLFF. The CDR3 DNA follows: TGTGCCAGCAGCGATCTACAGGGACCAACTAATGAAAAACTGTTTTTT.

The chain links TRBV9 to TRBJ2-2; 7 nucleotides line up with TRBD2. Trimming removed 2 bases from V and 0 bases from J; junction bases left unmatched: 4. CDR3 size: 16 residues. Germline CDR1 is SGDLS and CDR2 is YYNGEE. CDR3 sequence: CASSVWEGPNTGELFF. CDR3 sequence (DNA): TGTGCCAGCAGCGTGTGGGAGGGCCCGAACACCGGGGAGCTGTTTTTT.

This chain links TRBV5-4 with TRBJ2-7; a possible D gene is TRBD1 (6 bases). Germline CDR1 and CDR2: SGHNT and YYREEE (reference sequence). CDR3 length: 15 residues. Trimming pared 4 bases from V and 4 bases from J, leaving 18 bases between. CDR3 region: CASSIPQGGGYEQYF. The CDR3 DNA reads as TGTGCCAGCAGCATACCACAGGGTGGGGGTTACGAGCAGTACTTC.

The chain joins TRBV6-4 to TRBJ2-1; 10 bases line up with TRBD2. This CDR3 is 15 amino acids long. Unmatched junction bases numbered 6, after V lost 4 bases and J lost 6 bases. The V gene's germline CDR1 is MRHNA and CDR2 SNTAGT. For the CDR3, the DNA is TGTGCCAGCAGTGCGGCTAGCGGGAGTAGCAATGAGCAGTTCTTC. Its translation is CASSAASGSSNEQFF.